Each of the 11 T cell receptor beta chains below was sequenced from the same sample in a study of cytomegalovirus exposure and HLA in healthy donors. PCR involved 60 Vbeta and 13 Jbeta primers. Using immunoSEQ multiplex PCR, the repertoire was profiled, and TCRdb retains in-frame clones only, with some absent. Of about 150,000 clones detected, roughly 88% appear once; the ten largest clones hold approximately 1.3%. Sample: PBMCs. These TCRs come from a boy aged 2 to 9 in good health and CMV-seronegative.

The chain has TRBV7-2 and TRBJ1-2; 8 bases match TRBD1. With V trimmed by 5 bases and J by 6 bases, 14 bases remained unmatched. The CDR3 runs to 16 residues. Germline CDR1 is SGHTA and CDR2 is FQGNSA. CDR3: CASSPNSMTGAHGYTF. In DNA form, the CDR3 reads TGTGCCAGCAGCCCCAACTCCATGACAGGGGCCCATGGCTACACCTTC. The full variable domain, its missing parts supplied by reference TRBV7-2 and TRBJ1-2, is GAGVSQSPSNKVTEKGKDVELRCDPISGHTALYWYRQSLGQGLEFLIYFQGNSAPDKSGLPSDRFSAERTGGSVSTLTIQRTQQEDSAVYLCASSPNSMTGAHGYTFGSGTRLTVV.

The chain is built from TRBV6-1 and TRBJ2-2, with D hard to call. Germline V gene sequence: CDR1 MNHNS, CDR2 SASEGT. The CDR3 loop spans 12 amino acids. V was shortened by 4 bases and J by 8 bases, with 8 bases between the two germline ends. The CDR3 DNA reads TGTGCCAGCAGTGTGGCGAGGGGGGAGCTGTTTTTT. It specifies CASSVARGELFF.

Here the CDR3 reads CASSSEREARVDTQYF. The CDR3 nucleotides are TGTGCCAGCAGCTCAGAACGGGAGGCAAGGGTTGATACGCAGTATTTT. The V gene is TRBV21-1, the J gene TRBJ2-3; the D call of TRBD2 is as the table states it, not checked on the DNA. TRBV21-1 counts as a pseudogene. The CDR3 sequence is 16 residues long.

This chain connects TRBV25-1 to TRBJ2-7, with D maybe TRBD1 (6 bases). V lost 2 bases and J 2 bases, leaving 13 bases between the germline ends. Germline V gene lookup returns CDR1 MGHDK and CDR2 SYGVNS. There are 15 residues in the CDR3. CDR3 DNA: TGTGCCAGCAGTGAAGTAGGGGACACTACCTACGAGCAGTACTTC. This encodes CASSEVGDTTYEQYF.

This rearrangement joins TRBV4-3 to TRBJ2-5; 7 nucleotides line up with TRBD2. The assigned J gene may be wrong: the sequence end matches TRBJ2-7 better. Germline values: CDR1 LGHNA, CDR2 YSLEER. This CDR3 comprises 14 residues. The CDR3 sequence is CASSQSAGAYEQYF. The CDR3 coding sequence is TGCGCCAGCAGCCAGTCGGCGGGAGCCTACGAGCAGTACTTC.

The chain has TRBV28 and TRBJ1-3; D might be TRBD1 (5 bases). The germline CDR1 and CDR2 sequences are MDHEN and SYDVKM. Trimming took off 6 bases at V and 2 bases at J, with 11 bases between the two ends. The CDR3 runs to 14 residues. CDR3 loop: CASSLGGTGNTIYF. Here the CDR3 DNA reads TGTGCCAGCAGCTTGGGGGGGACTGGAAACACCATATATTTT.

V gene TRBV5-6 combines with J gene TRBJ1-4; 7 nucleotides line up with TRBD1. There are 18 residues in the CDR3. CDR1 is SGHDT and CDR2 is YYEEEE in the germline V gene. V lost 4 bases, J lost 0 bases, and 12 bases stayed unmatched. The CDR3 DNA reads TGTGCCAGCAGCGGGACGACAGGGACAAGGGCAACTAATGAAAAACTGTTTTTT. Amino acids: CASSGTTGTRATNEKLFF.

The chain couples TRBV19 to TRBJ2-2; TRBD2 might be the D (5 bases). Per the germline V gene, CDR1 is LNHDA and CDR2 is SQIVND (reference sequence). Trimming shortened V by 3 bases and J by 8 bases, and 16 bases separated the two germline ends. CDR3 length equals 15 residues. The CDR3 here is CASSMGRIYSGELFF. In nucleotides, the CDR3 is TGTGCCAGTAGTATGGGGAGAATCTATTCAGGGGAGCTGTTTTTT.

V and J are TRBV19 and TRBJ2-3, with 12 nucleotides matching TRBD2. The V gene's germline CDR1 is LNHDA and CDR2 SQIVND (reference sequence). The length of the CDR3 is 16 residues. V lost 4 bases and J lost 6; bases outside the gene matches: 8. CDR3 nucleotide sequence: TGTGCCAGTAGTAGATCTAGCGGGGGGGCCGGTGATACGCAGTATTTT. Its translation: CASSRSSGGAGDTQYF.

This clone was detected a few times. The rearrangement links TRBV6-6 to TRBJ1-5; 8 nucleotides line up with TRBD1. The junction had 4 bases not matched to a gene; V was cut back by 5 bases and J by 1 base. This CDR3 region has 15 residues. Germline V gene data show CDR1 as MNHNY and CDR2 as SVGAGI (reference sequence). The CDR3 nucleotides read TGTGCCAGCAGTCACAACAGGGGGAGCAATCAGCCCCAGCATTTT. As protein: CASSHNRGSNQPQHF.

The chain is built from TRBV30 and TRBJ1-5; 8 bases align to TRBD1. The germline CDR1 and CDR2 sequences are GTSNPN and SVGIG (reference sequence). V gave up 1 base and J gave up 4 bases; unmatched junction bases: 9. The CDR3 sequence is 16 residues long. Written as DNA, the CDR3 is TGTGCCTGGAGTGGACCGGACAGGGACTTTAATCAGCCCCAGCATTTT. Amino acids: CAWSGPDRDFNQPQHF.